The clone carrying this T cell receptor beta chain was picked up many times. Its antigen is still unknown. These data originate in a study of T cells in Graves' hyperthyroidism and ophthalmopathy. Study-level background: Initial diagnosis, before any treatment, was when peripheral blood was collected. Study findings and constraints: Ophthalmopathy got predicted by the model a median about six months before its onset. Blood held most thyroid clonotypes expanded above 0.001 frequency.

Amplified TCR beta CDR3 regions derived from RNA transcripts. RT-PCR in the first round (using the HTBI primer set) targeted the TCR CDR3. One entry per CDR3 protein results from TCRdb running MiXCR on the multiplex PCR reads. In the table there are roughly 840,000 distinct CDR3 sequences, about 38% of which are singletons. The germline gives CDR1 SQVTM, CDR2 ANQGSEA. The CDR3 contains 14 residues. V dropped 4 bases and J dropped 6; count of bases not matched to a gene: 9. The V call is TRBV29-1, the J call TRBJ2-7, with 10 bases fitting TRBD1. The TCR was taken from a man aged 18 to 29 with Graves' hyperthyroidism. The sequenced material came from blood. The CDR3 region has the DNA TGCAGCGTTGCAACCTGGGACAGGGGTAGCGAGCAGTACTTC. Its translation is CSVATWDRGSEQYF.